Each of the 28 T cell receptor beta chains below was sequenced from the same sample in a study of blood T cell repertoires in COVID-19. Profiling relied on immunoSEQ multiplex PCR, and the TCRdb table lists in-frame clones only, not all of them. The repertoire holds 130,000 to 150,000 clones, with approximately 80% as singletons. The material sequenced was peripheral blood. The origin of the receptors is a human donor in a cohort sampled during active COVID-19.

V gene TRBV5-7 combines with J gene TRBJ2-5, with TRBD1 matching over 8 bases. Being an ORF, TRBV5-7 has a function that is uncertain. The CDR3 runs 17 residues. V gave up 0 bases and J gave up 4 bases; unmatched junction bases: 11. The CDR3 sequence: CASSLGGDRGGLETQYF. As DNA, the CDR3 is TGTGCCAGCAGCTTGGGGGGTGACAGGGGTGGTCTAGAGACCCAGTACTTC.

This clone occurred once. The chain links TRBV20-1 to TRBJ1-1, with 8 nucleotides matching TRBD1. This CDR3 is built from 10 residues. The germline CDR1 and CDR2 sequences are DFQATT and SNEGSKA (reference sequence). The ends lost 7 bases at V and 8 bases at J; junction bases unmatched: 3. The chain's CDR3 is CSVRDREAFF. The CDR3 DNA reads TGCAGTGTGCGGGACAGGGAAGCTTTCTTT.

The V and J genes are TRBV2 and TRBJ2-1; 15 positions agree with TRBD2. CDR1 is SNHLY, CDR2 FYNNEI, per germline. The CDR3 consists of 14 residues. After removal of 8 bases from V and 4 bases from J, the junction contained 0 bases not matched to a gene. The CDR3 DNA follows: TGTGCCAGCGGACTAGCGGGAGGGTACAATGAGCAGTTCTTC. This gives the protein CASGLAGGYNEQFF.

The chain joins TRBV5-1 to TRBJ1-5, with TRBD1 matching 7 bases. CDR1 and CDR2 (germline): SGHRS, YFSETQ. Trimming removed 5 bases from V and 5 bases from J; junction bases left unmatched: 4. The CDR3 length is 13 residues. In nucleotides, the CDR3 is TGCGCCAGCAGTACCACAGGGGATCAGCCCCAGCATTTT. This sequence encodes CASSTTGDQPQHF.

J is TRBJ1-3 and V is TRBV6-2 or TRBV6-3; TRBD1 matches at 8 bases. Germline CDR1 reads MNHEY; CDR2 reads SVGEGT. Trimming removed 5 bases from V and 1 base from J; junction bases left unmatched: 10. This CDR3 region has 17 residues. The CDR3 is CASSINGQGRSGNTIYF. The CDR3 nucleotides are TGTGCCAGCAGTATAAACGGACAGGGCAGATCTGGAAACACCATATATTTT.

V gene TRBV28 combines with J gene TRBJ1-2; D is unresolved. The CDR3 spans 13 residues. Germline CDR1 MDHEN, CDR2 SYDVKM. V lost 5 bases and J lost 9, with 16 bases in between. CDR3 nucleotides: TGTGCCAGCAGTCGTTTCGACACGGGAAGCTACACCTTC. Its protein product is CASSRFDTGSYTF.

Here the CDR3 reads CASSFTLTSATYEQYF. The CDR3 DNA reads TGTGCCAGCAGTTTCACGCTGACATCGGCCACCTACGAGCAGTACTTC. V and J are TRBV28 and TRBJ2-7, with D unclear. The CDR3 contains 16 residues. Germline V gives CDR1 MDHEN, CDR2 SYDVKM. V lost 3 bases and J 2 bases, leaving 17 bases between the germline ends.

The table lists this clone with a count of one. V usage is TRBV6-2 or TRBV6-3 and J usage is TRBJ1-5; no clear D gene. CDR1 and CDR2 (germline): MNHEY, SVGEGT. Trimming left V 2 bases short and J 0 bases short, with 14 bases between. CDR3 size: 17 residues. This CDR3 is CASSYPPGYYSNQPQHF. As DNA, the CDR3 is TGTGCCAGCAGTTACCCACCCGGTTATTATAGCAATCAGCCCCAGCATTTT.

The rearrangement links TRBV6-5 to TRBJ1-6; the D gene is possibly TRBD1 (5 bases). CDR1 is MNHEY and CDR2 is SVGAGI in the germline V gene. With 2 bases removed from V and 3 bases from J, the gap between germline ends came to 11 bases. The CDR3 runs 16 residues. The DNA of the CDR3 is TGTGCCAGCAGTTACACTAGCAGGGTCTATAATTCACCCCTCCACTTT. Translating it yields CASSYTSRVYNSPLHF.

The gene calls are TRBV19 and TRBJ1-3; D is unresolved. Trimming removed 6 bases at V and 0 bases at J, with 15 bases between. The CDR3 is 16 amino acids. Germline assignment: CDR1 LNHDA and CDR2 SQIVND (reference sequence). CDR3 protein: CASRLRGESSGNTIYF. CDR3 bases: TGTGCCAGTAGATTGCGTGGGGAGAGCTCTGGAAACACCATATATTTT.

The V call is TRBV11-2, the J call TRBJ1-2, with 12 positions matching TRBD1. The CDR3 totals 16 residues. The germline V gene has CDR1 SGHAT and CDR2 FQNNGV. V lost 1 base to trimming and J lost 8 bases; unmatched junction nucleotides: 8. The CDR3 DNA is TGTGCCAGCAGCTTAGGAGGGACAGGGGGCTTAGGAGGCTACACCTTC. Translated: CASSLGGTGGLGGYTF.

J is TRBJ2-7 and V is TRBV28, with 7 bases identical to TRBD2. V shed 3 bases, J shed 2 bases, and the junction held 7 bases outside the gene matches. The CDR3 is 15 amino acids. The germline V gene has CDR1 MDHEN and CDR2 SYDVKM. Here the CDR3 DNA reads TGTGCCAGCAGTTTCATGCGGGAGATCCCCTACGAGCAGTACTTC. Translated, it gives CASSFMREIPYEQYF.

The J gene is TRBJ2-7, the V gene TRBV27; TRBD2 agrees at 9 bases. Trimming cost V 6 bases and J 4 bases; bases outside gene matches: 4. This CDR3 spans 13 amino acids. Per the germline V gene, CDR1 is MNHEY and CDR2 is SMNVEV (reference sequence). CDR3 coding DNA: TGTGCCAGCAGCCTAGCGGGAAAGTACGAGCAGTACTTC. Amino acids: CASSLAGKYEQYF.

This rearrangement joins TRBV7-2 to TRBJ2-2; 7 bases match TRBD2. This CDR3 spans 14 amino acids. CDR1 is SGHTA, CDR2 FQGNSA, per germline. Unmatched junction bases numbered 4, after V lost 5 bases and J lost 4 bases. CDR3 in amino acids: CASSPSGGTGELFF. DNA for the CDR3: TGTGCCAGCAGCCCCTCGGGGGGCACCGGGGAGCTGTTTTTT.

The chain joins TRBV23-1 to TRBJ2-1, with TRBD2 matching over 7 bases. TRBV23-1 is reported as an ORF; its role is uncertain. Trimming at V came to 8 bases and at J to 0 bases, leaving 7 bases not matched to a gene. CDR3 length: 15 amino acids. The CDR3 is CASGPGGSSYNEQFF. For the CDR3, the DNA is TGCGCCAGCGGCCCGGGGGGTAGCTCCTACAATGAGCAGTTCTTC.

The table lists this clone with a count of one. The chain has TRBV5-8 and TRBJ2-1; 15 positions match TRBD2. The germline V gene encodes CDR1 SGHTS and CDR2 YDEGEE. V dropped 1 base and J dropped 2; count of bases not matched to a gene: 10. This CDR3 is built from 20 residues. CDR3 DNA: TGTGCCAGCAGCTTGTCGGAACGGACTAGCGGGAGGGCCGCCTACAATGAGCAGTTCTTC. It specifies CASSLSERTSGRAAYNEQFF.

The chain couples TRBV5-1 to TRBJ2-7, with TRBD1 matching over 10 bases. V trimming: 3 bases; J trimming: 6 bases; junction bases outside the gene matches: 6. CDR3 length: 14 residues. Germline V gene sequence: CDR1 SGHRS, CDR2 YFSETQ. CDR3 amino acids: CASSSDRGRIEQYF. The CDR3 DNA is TGCGCCAGCAGCTCCGACAGGGGGCGTATCGAGCAGTACTTC. Variable domain in full (rest from reference TRBV5-1 and TRBJ2-7): KAGVTQTPRYLIKTRGQQVTLSCSPISGHRSVSWYQQTPGQGLQFLFEYFSETQRNKGNFPGRFSGRQFSNSRSEMNVSTLELGDSALYLCASSSDRGRIEQYFGPGTRLTVT.

The V gene is TRBV10-3, the J gene TRBJ2-7; TRBD1 aligns across 8 bases. This CDR3 has 14 amino acids. J gave up 6 bases and V 3 bases, and 7 bases lay outside the gene matches. Germline V lookup: CDR1 ENHRY, CDR2 SYGVKD. CDR3: CAISDPGGQREQYF. DNA for the CDR3: TGTGCCATCAGTGACCCAGGGGGCCAACGCGAGCAGTACTTC.

For the CDR3, the DNA is TGCGCCAGCAGCCTCGGGACAGGGGATGAAGCTTTCTTT. Translated, it gives CASSLGTGDEAFF. The gene calls are TRBV5-1 and TRBJ1-1; 10 nucleotides align to TRBD1. Germline V gives CDR1 SGHRS, CDR2 YFSETQ. The length of the CDR3 is 13 residues. J lost 7 bases, V lost 4 bases, and 4 bases had no gene match.

CDR3 in DNA: TGCGCCAGCAGCTTGGCCGAGGGCGGGGAGACCCAGTACTTC. This sequence encodes CASSLAEGGETQYF. This chain links TRBV5-1 with TRBJ2-5; D is possibly TRBD2 (5 bases). V dropped 0 bases and J dropped 5 bases, with 11 bases sitting between them. Germline V CDR1 and CDR2: SGHRS, YFSETQ. This CDR3 has 14 amino acids.

This clone turned up a few times. The gene calls are TRBV6-5 and TRBJ2-2; D uncertain. The germline CDR1 and CDR2 sequences are MNHEY and SVGAGI. Trimming left V 7 bases short and J 0 bases short, with 12 bases between. The CDR3 totals 15 residues. The CDR3 reads CASTIIPTNTGELFF. The CDR3 coding sequence is TGTGCCAGCACCATCATACCTACGAACACCGGGGAGCTGTTTTTT.

The V gene is TRBV3-1 (or the pseudogene TRBV3-2), the J gene TRBJ2-1; TRBD2 matches 13 bases. Germline V CDR1 and CDR2: LGHDT, YNNKEL (reference sequence). This CDR3 has 16 residues. V trimming: 4 bases; J trimming: 3 bases; junction bases outside the gene matches: 3. CDR3 DNA: TGTGCCAGCAGCCCCAGACTAGCGGGAGGCTACAATGAGCAGTTCTTC. This encodes CASSPRLAGGYNEQFF.

The chain combines TRBV5-6 with TRBJ2-5, with D possibly TRBD2 on 5 matching bases. The CDR3 has 12 amino acids. Trimming pared 2 bases from V and 5 bases from J, leaving 7 bases between. Germline values: CDR1 SGHDT, CDR2 YYEEEE. The CDR3 sequence is CASSFRGETQYF. CDR3 bases: TGTGCCAGCAGCTTTAGAGGGGAGACCCAGTACTTC.

The chain has TRBV9 and TRBJ1-1; D gene uncertain. Germline lookup yields CDR1 SGDLS and CDR2 YYNGEE. The V and J ends lost 0 bases and 5 bases respectively, with 11 bases between them. This CDR3 has 14 amino acids. In nucleotides, the CDR3 is TGTGCCAGCAGCGTAGCTTGGGCTGAGACTGAAGCTTTCTTT. Translated, it gives CASSVAWAETEAFF.

Points on this clone: In the same sample, other DNA sequences code for this CDR3. The J gene is TRBJ2-7, the V gene TRBV12-3 or TRBV12-4; D unresolved. The CDR3 is 13 amino acids. V was pared by 0 bases and J by 3 bases, with 6 bases between. As DNA, the CDR3 is TGTGCCAGCAGTTTAGCGGCTAGCTACGAGCAGTACTTC. Translating it yields CASSLAASYEQYF.

The V call is TRBV28, the J call TRBJ2-2, with D maybe TRBD2 (5 bases). The CDR3 is 14 amino acids. Trimming shortened V by 0 bases and J by 4 bases, and 6 bases separated the two germline ends. Germline V gives CDR1 MDHEN, CDR2 SYDVKM. CDR3 protein: CASSLWSGTGELFF. CDR3 nucleotides: TGTGCCAGCAGTTTATGGAGCGGCACCGGGGAGCTGTTTTTT.

The gene calls are TRBV29-1 and TRBJ2-7, with TRBD1 matching 8 bases. V lost 2 bases to trimming and J lost 1 base; unmatched junction nucleotides: 13. The CDR3 is made up of 17 amino acids. Germline lookup yields CDR1 SQVTM and CDR2 ANQGSEA. As DNA, the CDR3 is TGCAGCGTTGAATCCCAAACTTTAGGACAGGGATCCTACGAGCAGTACTTC. Its protein is CSVESQTLGQGSYEQYF.

This clone was detected a few times. The gene calls are TRBV18 and TRBJ1-6; 9 bases line up with TRBD1. This CDR3 has 14 amino acids. V gave up 2 bases and J gave up 15 bases; unmatched junction bases: 8. Per the germline V gene, CDR1 is KGHSH and CDR2 is LQKENI. The DNA of the CDR3 is TGTGCCAGCTCACCAGGGACAGGGTTAAGACACCTCCACTTT. This sequence encodes CASSPGTGLRHLHF.